This note documents a single TCR beta chain sequence. This CDR3 is built from 17 residues. The germline V gene encodes CDR1 SGHAT and CDR2 FQNNGV. The J segment lost 4 bases and the V segment lost 0 bases, leaving 6 bases of the junction unmatched. This sample is part of a study of blood T cell repertoires in COVID-19. Study-wide context: Donors in the United States, Italy and Spain gave samples during acute or convalescent COVID-19. PBMCs, B-cell-depleted T cells, or T cells provided the cDNA or gDNA that made up the material.

In the authors' workflow: Amplification of reference gene primers provided the estimated nucleated cell counts. The data were produced by immunoSEQ multiplex PCR, yet TCRdb's version contains in-frame clones alone and is incomplete. V, J and clone size derive from that table, while D and trimming were established from the DNA sequence. The sample gives about 72,000 clones, roughly 86% of which show up once; approximately 30% is in the top ten. J is TRBJ2-2 and V is TRBV11-2; 9 bases fit TRBD2. Sequenced material: peripheral blood. This sequence originates from a man aged 45 to 65 with acute or convalescent COVID-19. The CDR3 here is CASSLDRSGGLTGELFF. The CDR3 DNA is TGTGCCAGCAGCTTAGATCGGAGCGGGGGGCTCACCGGGGAGCTGTTTTTT.